Sequencing of this T cell receptor (beta chain) was carried out in a study of PD-L1 blockade in urothelial cancer. As for time point: peripheral blood 6 weeks after treatment start. Some clones are missing from TCRdb's copy, which holds only in-frame ones; the method was immunoSEQ multiplex PCR. The profile shows about 130,000 clones, 86% of them singletons. CDR3 length: 16 residues. V shed 6 bases, J shed 6 bases, and the junction held 9 bases outside the gene matches. Germline lookup yields CDR1 SGHVS and CDR2 FQNEAQ. This chain connects TRBV7-8 to TRBJ2-2, with 11 nucleotides matching TRBD2. The origin of this receptor is a man aged 45-65 years with urothelial cancer. Sample: PBMCs, taken around atezolizumab (anti-PD-L1) treatment. The CDR3 loop reads CASSHRTSGFAGELFF. The CDR3, as DNA: TGTGCCAGCAGTCACCGGACTAGCGGGTTTGCCGGGGAGCTGTTTTTT.